A selection of T cell receptor beta chains follows, all from one sample in a study of cytomegalovirus exposure and HLA in healthy donors. Sequencing used immunoSEQ multiplex PCR; TCRdb keeps in-frame clones, though not all of them. The sample totals roughly 50,000 clones. The sequenced sample consisted of PBMCs. The source is a middle-aged woman in good health and CMV-seronegative. Each CDR3 is given with its conserved first and last residue. Fields, in order: V gene, D gene, J gene, CDR3 protein, CDR3 DNA. D genes are given only for firm matches.

>TRBV23-1|-|TRBJ2-7
CASSQSSSIQGDYEQYF
TGCGCCAGCAGTCAATCCTCGTCGATTCAGGGTGACTACGAGCAGTACTTC
>TRBV4-3|-|TRBJ1-6
CASSPNPRGGNSPLHF
TGCGCCAGCAGCCCGAACCCACGGGGGGGCAATTCACCCCTCCACTTT
>TRBV7-9|-|TRBJ2-7
CASSLVEGEQYF
TGTGCCAGCAGCTTAGTGGAGGGCGAGCAGTACTTC
>TRBV11-3|TRBD1|TRBJ2-1
CASSAPGTANNEQFF
TGTGCCAGCAGCGCGCCCGGGACAGCCAACAATGAGCAGTTCTTC
>TRBV4-2|-|TRBJ1-2
CASSQRGSYGYTF
TGTGCCAGCAGCCAAAGAGGGTCCTATGGCTACACCTTC
>TRBV6-5|TRBD1|TRBJ1-6
CASSYRTGVNSPLHF
TGTGCCAGCAGTTACCGGACAGGTGTAAATTCACCCCTCCACTTT
>TRBV27|-|TRBJ2-1
CASRAGVSYNEQFF
TGTGCCAGCAGGGCAGGGGTCTCCTACAATGAGCAGTTCTTC
>TRBV29-1|-|TRBJ2-6
CSAAGANVLTF
TGCAGCGCAGCTGGGGCCAACGTCCTGACTTTC
>TRBV7-6|TRBD2|TRBJ2-3
CASSLEAGAHTDTQYF
TGTGCCAGCAGCTTAGAAGCGGGAGCCCACACAGATACGCAGTATTTT
>TRBV7-3|-|TRBJ2-5
CASSLTGSRAGGVETQYF
TGTGCCAGCAGCTTAACCGGGTCTCGGGCAGGCGGGGTGGAGACCCAGTACTTC
>TRBV5-1|TRBD2|TRBJ2-3
CASSSSGRAVDTQYF
TGCGCCAGCAGCTCCAGCGGGAGGGCTGTAGATACGCAGTATTTT
>TRBV4-1|-|TRBJ1-6
CASSQVASPLHF
TGCGCCAGCAGCCAAGTAGCTTCACCCCTCCACTTT
>TRBV6-1|-|TRBJ2-7
CASSGRERVSGSYEQYF
TGTGCCAGCAGTGGACGGGAAAGGGTTAGCGGCTCCTACGAGCAGTACTTC
>TRBV6-1|TRBD2|TRBJ2-7
CASSEHTSGYRREQYF
TGTGCCAGCAGTGAACACACTAGCGGGTACCGTCGCGAGCAGTACTTC
>TRBV7-2|TRBD2|TRBJ2-7
CASSSQSGAYEQYF
TGTGCCAGCAGCTCCCAGAGCGGGGCCTACGAGCAGTACTTC
>TRBV2|TRBD1|TRBJ2-1
CASTGQGSYNEQFF
TGTGCCAGCACTGGACAGGGTTCCTACAATGAGCAGTTCTTC
>TRBV25-1|TRBD1|TRBJ2-7
CASGLGQGLAYEQYF
TGTGCCAGCGGTCTCGGACAGGGTTTGGCCTACGAGCAGTACTTC
>TRBV11-1|-|TRBJ2-5
CASGTGRQETQYF
TGTGCCAGCGGAACGGGTCGCCAAGAGACCCAGTACTTC
>TRBV5-5|-|TRBJ1-2
CASRSGQNYGYTF
TGTGCCAGCAGATCAGGACAGAACTATGGCTACACCTTC
>TRBV7-7|TRBD1|TRBJ2-5
CASSSGTVETQYF
TGTGCTAGCAGCTCCGGGACAGTTGAGACCCAGTACTTC
>TRBV29-1|TRBD2|TRBJ2-3
CSVGGKGDTQYF
TGCAGCGTGGGGGGGAAAGGGGATACGCAGTATTTT
>TRBV7-2|-|TRBJ1-6
CASSLGIRGTYNSPLHF
TGTGCCAGCAGCTTAGGAATCAGGGGAACCTATAATTCACCCCTCCACTTT
>TRBV4-1|TRBD2|TRBJ2-7
CASSFGLAENSYEQYF
TGCGCCAGCAGCTTTGGACTAGCGGAGAACTCCTACGAGCAGTACTTC
>TRBV20-1|-|TRBJ1-2
CSARDNVGYTF
TGCAGTGCTAGAGATAATGTAGGCTACACCTTC
>TRBV30|-|TRBJ2-2
CAWSAAGLPTGELFF
TGTGCCTGGAGTGCGGCGGGCCTCCCAACCGGGGAGCTGTTTTTT
>TRBV5-1|TRBD1|TRBJ1-2
CASSPRTGNGGGYTF
TGCGCCAGCAGCCCCCGGACAGGGAATGGGGGGGGCTACACCTTC
>TRBV27|TRBD1|TRBJ2-1
CASSWDRGADNEQFF
TGTGCCAGCAGTTGGGACAGGGGGGCCGACAATGAGCAGTTCTTC
>TRBV18|-|TRBJ1-1
CASSPERRRNTEAFF
TGTGCCAGCTCACCAGAGAGGCGTAGGAACACTGAAGCTTTCTTT
>TRBV7-6|-|TRBJ1-2
CASSLDQGNYGYTF
TGTGCCAGCAGCTTAGACCAGGGGAACTATGGCTACACCTTC
>TRBV19|-|TRBJ2-5
CASSSLDAENQYF
TGTGCCAGTAGTAGCCTCGATGCGGAGAACCAGTACTTC
>TRBV7-8|-|TRBJ1-3
CASSLGGLRTGNTIYF
TGTGCCAGCAGCTTAGGTGGGCTAAGGACTGGAAACACCATATATTTT
>TRBV6-5|TRBD1|TRBJ2-5
CASSPGQGAQETQYF
TGTGCCAGCAGTCCCGGACAGGGAGCTCAAGAGACCCAGTACTTC
>TRBV28|-|TRBJ1-1
CASSQGPLRTEAFF
TGTGCCAGCAGTCAGGGGCCTCTGAGGACTGAAGCTTTCTTT
>TRBV29-1|-|TRBJ2-7
CSAKGRAQGIHEQYF
TGCAGCGCCAAGGGCCGAGCCCAGGGTATCCACGAGCAGTACTTC
>TRBV5-1|TRBD1|TRBJ2-2
CASSSGQSTGELFF
TGCGCCAGCAGCTCGGGACAGAGCACCGGGGAGCTGTTTTTT
>TRBV11-2|-|TRBJ2-5
CASSRGTVQETQYF
TGTGCCAGCAGCCGCGGGACAGTCCAAGAGACCCAGTACTTC
>TRBV5-6|TRBD1|TRBJ1-2
CASSLVDRGYGYTF
TGTGCCAGCAGCTTGGTGGACAGGGGATATGGCTACACCTTC
>TRBV4-1|-|TRBJ1-5
CASSRGGGAQPQHF
TGCGCCAGCAGCCGGGGAGGGGGGGCTCAGCCCCAGCATTTT
>TRBV11-2|-|TRBJ2-2
CASSLRLRGNTGELFF
TGTGCCAGCAGCTTACGCCTACGGGGGAACACCGGGGAGCTGTTTTTT
>TRBV28|-|TRBJ1-2
CATEYGGYTF
TGTGCCACCGAATACGGGGGCTACACCTTC
>TRBV6-1|-|TRBJ1-2
CASSEAAGGEGYGYTF
TGTGCCAGCAGTGAAGCGGCGGGGGGGGAGGGCTATGGCTACACCTTC
>TRBV14|TRBD1|TRBJ1-5
CASSQGDRDQPQHF
TGTGCCAGCAGCCAAGGAGACAGGGACCAGCCCCAGCATTTT
>TRBV5-1|-|TRBJ2-2
CASSLVGGPGTGELFF
TGCGCCAGCAGCTTGGTTGGAGGGCCGGGCACCGGGGAGCTGTTTTTT
>TRBV4-3|TRBD2|TRBJ2-1
CASSQVLAGGPKIHNEQFF
TGCGCCAGCAGCCAAGTCCTAGCGGGGGGCCCAAAAATACACAATGAGCAGTTCTTC
>TRBV19|TRBD1|TRBJ2-5
CASSVLGQGGETQYF
TGTGCCAGTAGTGTCCTAGGACAGGGGGGAGAGACCCAGTACTTC
>TRBV19|-|TRBJ2-5
CASSIRRGETQYF
TGTGCCAGTAGTATTCGCAGGGGAGAGACCCAGTACTTC